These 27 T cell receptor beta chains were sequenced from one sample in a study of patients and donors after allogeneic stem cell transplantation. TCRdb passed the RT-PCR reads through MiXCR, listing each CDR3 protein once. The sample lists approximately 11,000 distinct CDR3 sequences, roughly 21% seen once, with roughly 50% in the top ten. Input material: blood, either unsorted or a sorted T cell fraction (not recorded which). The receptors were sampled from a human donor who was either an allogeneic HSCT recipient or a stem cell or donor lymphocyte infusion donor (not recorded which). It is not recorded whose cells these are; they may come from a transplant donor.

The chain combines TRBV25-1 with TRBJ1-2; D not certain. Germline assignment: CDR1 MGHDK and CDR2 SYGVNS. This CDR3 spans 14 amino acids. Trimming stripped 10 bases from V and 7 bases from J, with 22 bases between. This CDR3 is CATSLAGRASGYTF. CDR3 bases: TGTGCCACCTCCTTGGCCGGGAGAGCAAGTGGCTACACCTTC.

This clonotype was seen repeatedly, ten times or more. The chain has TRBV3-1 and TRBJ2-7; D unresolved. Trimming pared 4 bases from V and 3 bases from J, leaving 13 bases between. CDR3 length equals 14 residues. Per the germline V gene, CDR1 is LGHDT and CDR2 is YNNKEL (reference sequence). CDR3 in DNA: TGTGCCAGCAGCCCTTCCAGCGTCAGCTACGAGCAGTACTTC. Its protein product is CASSPSSVSYEQYF.

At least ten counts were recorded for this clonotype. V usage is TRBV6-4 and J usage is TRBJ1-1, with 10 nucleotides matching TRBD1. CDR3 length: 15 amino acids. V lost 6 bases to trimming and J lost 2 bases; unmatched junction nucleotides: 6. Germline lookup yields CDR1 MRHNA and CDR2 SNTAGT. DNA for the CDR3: TGTGCCAGCAGCCGGGACAGGGGTAAAAACACTGAAGCTTTCTTT. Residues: CASSRDRGKNTEAFF.

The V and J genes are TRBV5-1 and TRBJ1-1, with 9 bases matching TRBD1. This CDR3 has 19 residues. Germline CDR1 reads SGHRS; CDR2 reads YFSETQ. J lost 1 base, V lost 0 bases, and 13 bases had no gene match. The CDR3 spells CASSLATRVQGARNTEAFF. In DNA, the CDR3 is TGCGCCAGCAGCTTGGCCACCCGTGTACAGGGGGCAAGGAACACTGAAGCTTTCTTT.

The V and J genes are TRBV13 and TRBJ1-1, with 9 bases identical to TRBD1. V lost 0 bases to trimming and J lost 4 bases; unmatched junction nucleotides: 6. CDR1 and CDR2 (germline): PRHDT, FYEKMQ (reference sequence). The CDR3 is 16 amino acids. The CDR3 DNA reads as TGTGCCAGCAGCTTAGGGGGACAGGGAGCGGGCACTGAAGCTTTCTTT. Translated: CASSLGGQGAGTEAFF.

CDR3 loop: CASSSQGVGYNSPLHF. Written as DNA, the CDR3 is TGCGCCAGCAGCTCCCAGGGTGTGGGCTATAATTCACCCCTCCACTTT. The chain links TRBV5-1 to TRBJ1-6; D is perhaps TRBD1 (5 bases). Trimming stripped 3 bases from V and 3 bases from J, with 13 bases between. Germline V gene lookup returns CDR1 SGHRS and CDR2 YFSETQ. CDR3 length: 16 residues.

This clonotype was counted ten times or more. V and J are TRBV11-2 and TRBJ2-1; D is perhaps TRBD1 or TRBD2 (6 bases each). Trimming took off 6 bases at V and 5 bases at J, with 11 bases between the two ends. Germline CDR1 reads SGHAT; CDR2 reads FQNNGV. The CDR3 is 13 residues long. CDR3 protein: CASRGGQDNEQFF. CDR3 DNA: TGTGCCAGCAGAGGGGGGCAGGACAATGAGCAGTTCTTC.

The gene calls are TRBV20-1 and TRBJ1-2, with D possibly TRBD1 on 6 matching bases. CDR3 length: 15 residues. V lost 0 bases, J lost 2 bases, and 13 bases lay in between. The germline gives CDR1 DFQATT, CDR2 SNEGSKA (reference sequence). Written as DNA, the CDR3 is TGCAGTGCTAGAGATTGGGGGGGCACAAACTATGGCTACACCTTC. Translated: CSARDWGGTNYGYTF.

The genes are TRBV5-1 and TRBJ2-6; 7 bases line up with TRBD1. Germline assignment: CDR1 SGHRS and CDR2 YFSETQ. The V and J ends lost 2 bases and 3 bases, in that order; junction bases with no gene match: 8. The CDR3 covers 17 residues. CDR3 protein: CASSFFSGGHGANVLTF. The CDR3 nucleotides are TGCGCCAGCAGCTTTTTTTCAGGGGGACATGGGGCCAACGTCCTGACTTTC.

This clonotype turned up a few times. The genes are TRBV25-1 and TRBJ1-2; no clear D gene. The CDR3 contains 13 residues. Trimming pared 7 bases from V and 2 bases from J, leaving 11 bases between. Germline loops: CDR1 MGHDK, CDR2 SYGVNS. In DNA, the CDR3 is TGTGCCAGCACCCCCTATGGGAACTATGGCTACACCTTC. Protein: CASTPYGNYGYTF.

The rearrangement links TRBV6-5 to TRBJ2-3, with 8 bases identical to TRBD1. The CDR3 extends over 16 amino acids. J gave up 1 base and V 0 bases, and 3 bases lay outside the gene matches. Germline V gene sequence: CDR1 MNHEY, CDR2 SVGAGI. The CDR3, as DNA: TGTGCCAGCAGTTACTCGCAGGGGGCCGGCACAGATACGCAGTATTTT. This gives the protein CASSYSQGAGTDTQYF.

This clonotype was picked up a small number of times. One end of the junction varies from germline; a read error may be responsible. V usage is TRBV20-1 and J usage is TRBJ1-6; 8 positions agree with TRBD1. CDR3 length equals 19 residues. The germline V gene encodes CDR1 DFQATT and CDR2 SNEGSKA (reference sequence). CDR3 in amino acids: CSPRDPTGDRSSYNSPLHF. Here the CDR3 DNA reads TGCAGTCCTAGAGATCCGACAGGGGATCGGAGCTCCTATAATTCACCCCTCCACTTT.

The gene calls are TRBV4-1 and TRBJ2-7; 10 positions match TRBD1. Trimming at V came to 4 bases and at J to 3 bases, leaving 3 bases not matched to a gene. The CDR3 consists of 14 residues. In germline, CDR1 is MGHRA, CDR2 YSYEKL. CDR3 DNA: TGCGCCAGCAGCCCCCGGACAGGGGGCTACGAGCAGTACTTC. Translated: CASSPRTGGYEQYF.

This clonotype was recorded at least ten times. The CDR3 coding sequence is TGTGCCAGCAGCGACCGACAGGGTGCGGAGACCCAGTACTTC. It translates to CASSDRQGAETQYF. This sequence joins TRBV2 and TRBJ2-5, with 7 bases aligning to TRBD1. CDR1 and CDR2 from the germline V gene are SNHLY and FYNNEI. CDR3 size: 14 residues. V was pared by 6 bases and J by 5 bases, with 9 bases of the junction left unmatched.

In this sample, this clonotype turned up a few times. The CDR3, as DNA: TGCAGCGTCCAGGGGCTCAGTAGCGAGCAGTACTTC. It encodes CSVQGLSSEQYF. The rearrangement joins TRBV29-1 to TRBJ2-7, with D possibly matching TRBD1 (6 bases). Between the trimmed V and J ends, which lost 6 bases and 6 bases, there was a span of 15 bases. The CDR3 extends over 12 amino acids. From germline, CDR1 is SQVTM and CDR2 ANQGSEA.

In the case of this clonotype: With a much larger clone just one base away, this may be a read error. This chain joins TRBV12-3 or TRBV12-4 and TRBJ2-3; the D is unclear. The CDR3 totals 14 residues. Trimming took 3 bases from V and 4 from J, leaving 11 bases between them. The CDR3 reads CASSFRSDADTQYF. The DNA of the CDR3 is TGTGCCAGCAGTTTTAGATCCGACGCAGATACGCAGTATTTT.

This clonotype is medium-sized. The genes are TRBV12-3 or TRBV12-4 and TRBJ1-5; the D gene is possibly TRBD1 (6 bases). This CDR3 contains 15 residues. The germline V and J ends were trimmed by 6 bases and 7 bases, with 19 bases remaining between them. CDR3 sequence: CASSLVSGGGQPQHF. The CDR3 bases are TGTGCCAGCAGCCTTGTAAGCGGAGGGGGACAGCCCCAGCATTTT.

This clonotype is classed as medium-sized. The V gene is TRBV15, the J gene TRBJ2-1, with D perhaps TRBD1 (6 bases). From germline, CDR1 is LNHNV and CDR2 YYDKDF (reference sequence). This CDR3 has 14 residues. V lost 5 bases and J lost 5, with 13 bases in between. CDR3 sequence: CATSGGQYDNEQFF. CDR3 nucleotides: TGTGCCACCAGCGGAGGACAGTACGACAATGAGCAGTTCTTC.

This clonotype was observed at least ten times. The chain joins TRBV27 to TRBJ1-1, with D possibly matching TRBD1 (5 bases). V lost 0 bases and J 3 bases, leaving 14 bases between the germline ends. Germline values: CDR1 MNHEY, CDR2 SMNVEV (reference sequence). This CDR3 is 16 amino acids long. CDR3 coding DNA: TGTGCCAGCAGTTTATCGACCGGCAGGGAGGACACTGAAGCTTTCTTT. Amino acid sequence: CASSLSTGREDTEAFF.

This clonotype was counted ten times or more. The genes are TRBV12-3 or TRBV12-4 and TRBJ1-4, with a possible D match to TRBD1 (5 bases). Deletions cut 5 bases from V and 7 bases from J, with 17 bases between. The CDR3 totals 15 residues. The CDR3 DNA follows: TGTGCCAGCAGTCCGGCGGGCAAAAGGGGTGAAAAACTGTTTTTT. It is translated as CASSPAGKRGEKLFF.

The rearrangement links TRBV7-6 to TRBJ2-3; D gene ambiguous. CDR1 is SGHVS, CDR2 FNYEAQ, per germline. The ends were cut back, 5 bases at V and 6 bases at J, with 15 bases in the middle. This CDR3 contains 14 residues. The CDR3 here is CASSPNLVVDTQYF. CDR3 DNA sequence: TGTGCCAGCAGCCCGAACCTGGTTGTGGATACGCAGTATTTT.

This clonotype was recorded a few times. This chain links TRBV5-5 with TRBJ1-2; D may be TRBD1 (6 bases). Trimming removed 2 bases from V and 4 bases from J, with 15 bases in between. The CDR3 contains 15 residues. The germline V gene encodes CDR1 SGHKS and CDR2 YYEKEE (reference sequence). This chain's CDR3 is CASSFTPGESYGYTF. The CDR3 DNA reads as TGTGCCAGCAGCTTCACGCCAGGGGAGTCCTATGGCTACACCTTC.

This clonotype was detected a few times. CDR3 sequence: CASSLRQGPLHGYTF. In DNA, the CDR3 is TGCGCCAGCAGCTTAAGACAGGGGCCCCTCCATGGCTACACCTTC. The chain joins TRBV5-1 to TRBJ1-2; TRBD1 matches at 8 bases. CDR1 is SGHRS, CDR2 YFSETQ, per germline. The CDR3 spans 15 residues. Unmatched junction bases numbered 9, after V lost 2 bases and J lost 6 bases.

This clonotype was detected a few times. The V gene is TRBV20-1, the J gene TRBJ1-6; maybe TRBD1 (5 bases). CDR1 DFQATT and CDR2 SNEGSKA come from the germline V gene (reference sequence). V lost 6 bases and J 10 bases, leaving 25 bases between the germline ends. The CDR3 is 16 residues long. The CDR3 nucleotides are TGCAGTGCAAGAACTAGGACGCCCGGGAGGGACTCACCCCTCCACTTT. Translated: CSARTRTPGRDSPLHF.

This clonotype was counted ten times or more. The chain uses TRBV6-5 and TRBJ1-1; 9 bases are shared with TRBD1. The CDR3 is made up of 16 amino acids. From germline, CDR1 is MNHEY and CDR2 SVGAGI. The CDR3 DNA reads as TGTGCGTCCCGGGACAGGGCGGACCTCATGAACACTGAAGCTTTCTTT. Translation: CASRDRADLMNTEAFF.

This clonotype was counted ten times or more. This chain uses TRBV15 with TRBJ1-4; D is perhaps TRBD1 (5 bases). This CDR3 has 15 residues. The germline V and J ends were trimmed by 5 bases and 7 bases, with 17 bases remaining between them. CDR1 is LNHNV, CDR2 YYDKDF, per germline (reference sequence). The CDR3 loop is CATSSPRAPGEKLFF. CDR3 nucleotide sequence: TGTGCCACCAGCTCCCCCAGGGCTCCGGGTGAAAAACTGTTTTTT.

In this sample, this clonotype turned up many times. Here the CDR3 reads CASRAPGQGGSYGYTF. As DNA, the CDR3 is TGTGCCAGTCGGGCCCCGGGACAGGGAGGATCATATGGCTACACCTTC. The J gene is TRBJ1-2, the V gene TRBV27; 9 bases align to TRBD1. CDR3 length: 16 residues. J lost 5 bases, V lost 9 bases, and 16 bases had no gene match. Germline values: CDR1 MNHEY, CDR2 SMNVEV (reference sequence).